These 12 T cell receptor beta chains came from one sample sequenced in a study of blood T cell repertoires in COVID-19. Libraries were prepared by immunoSEQ multiplex PCR; TCRdb keeps only in-frame clonotypes and omits some of them. The sample carries about 200,000 clones, 75% to 90% recorded once. The specimen sequenced was peripheral blood. These receptors were collected from a middle-aged man with acute or convalescent COVID-19.

The chain employs TRBV29-1 and TRBJ2-1; 8 bases line up with TRBD1. This CDR3 region has 17 residues. Germline trimming cut 8 bases from V and 0 bases from J; bases unmatched to any gene: 15. CDR1 and CDR2 from the germline V gene are SQVTM and ANQGSEA. This CDR3 is CSYLLGTGANSYNEQFF. CDR3 nucleotides: TGCAGCTACCTTCTTGGGACAGGCGCCAACTCCTACAATGAGCAGTTCTTC.

This sequence joins TRBV30 and TRBJ2-7; TRBD1 matches 10 bases. CDR3 size: 16 residues. Germline CDR1 and CDR2: GTSNPN and SVGIG (reference sequence). J lost 5 bases, V lost 4 bases, and 14 bases had no gene match. The CDR3 here is CAWIPKVGTGVHEQYF. In DNA, the CDR3 is TGTGCCTGGATCCCCAAGGTGGGGACAGGGGTCCACGAGCAGTACTTC. The entire variable domain, with the rest obtained from reference TRBV30 and TRBJ2-7, is as follows: SQTIHQWPATLVQPVGSPLSLECTVEGTSNPNLYWYRQAAGRGLQLLFYSVGIGQISSEVPQNLSASRPQDRQFILSSKKLLLSDSGFYLCAWIPKVGTGVHEQYFGPGTRLTVT.

V and J are TRBV5-1 and TRBJ1-3; TRBD1 matches at 9 bases. Germline loops: CDR1 SGHRS, CDR2 YFSETQ. CDR3 length: 13 residues. V lost 5 bases, J lost 6 bases, and 3 bases stayed unmatched. The CDR3 protein is CASRWDRENTIYF. The CDR3 DNA reads as TGCGCCAGCAGATGGGACAGGGAAAACACCATATATTTT. Looking up the rest from reference TRBV5-1 and TRBJ1-3 gives the full variable domain: KAGVTQTPRYLIKTRGQQVTLSCSPISGHRSVSWYQQTPGQGLQFLFEYFSETQRNKGNFPGRFSGRQFSNSRSEMNVSTLELGDSALYLCASRWDRENTIYFGEGSWLTVV.

This rearrangement joins TRBV12-3 or TRBV12-4 to TRBJ1-5, with D hard to call. Trimming left V 4 bases short and J 7 bases short, with 5 bases between. The CDR3 is 11 residues long. This CDR3 reads CASSSGQPQHF. The CDR3 DNA reads as TGTGCCAGCAGTTCGGGACAGCCCCAGCATTTT.

The V gene is TRBV7-3, the J gene TRBJ2-2; D perhaps matches TRBD2 (6 bases). The CDR3 extends over 15 amino acids. With 5 bases removed from V and 4 bases from J, the gap between germline ends came to 14 bases. In germline, CDR1 is SGHTA, CDR2 FQGTGA. The CDR3 region has the DNA TGTGCCAGCAGCCCTACCGGGGGATTCACCGGGGAGCTGTTTTTT. Amino acids: CASSPTGGFTGELFF.

This clone was picked up one time. This chain links TRBV10-3 with TRBJ2-2, with 11 bases fitting TRBD2. Losses at the gene ends were 9 bases for V and 5 bases for J; bases not matched to a gene: 5. Germline-derived CDR1 and CDR2 are ENHRY and SYGVKD. The CDR3 runs 14 residues. The CDR3 loop is CAILAGVGTGELFF. CDR3 DNA sequence: TGTGCCATACTAGCGGGAGTGGGTACCGGGGAGCTGTTTTTT.

The chain carries TRBV13 and TRBJ2-7; 8 bases align to TRBD1. The CDR3 spans 15 residues. V was clipped by 5 bases and J by 0 bases; unmatched bases: 6. Germline V CDR1 and CDR2: PRHDT, FYEKMQ (reference sequence). The CDR3 DNA is TGTGCCAGCAGCGTAACAGGGGGAGTCTCCTACGAGCAGTACTTC. This gives the protein CASSVTGGVSYEQYF.

The chain links TRBV29-1 to TRBJ1-2; D gene ambiguous. The CDR3 contains 11 residues. V was pared by 7 bases and J by 6 bases, with 12 bases between. Germline values: CDR1 SQVTM, CDR2 ANQGSEA. Here the CDR3 reads CSGLDEDGYTF. The CDR3 region has the DNA TGCAGCGGATTGGATGAGGATGGCTACACCTTC.

This clone was recorded at least ten times. CDR3 bases: TGCGCCAGCAGCTTGGGACAGGGGACCTCCTACGAGCAGTACTTC. Translating gives CASSLGQGTSYEQYF. V and J are TRBV5-1 and TRBJ2-7, with 8 bases fitting TRBD1. Germline loops: CDR1 SGHRS, CDR2 YFSETQ. The CDR3 totals 15 residues. Unmatched junction bases numbered 2, after V lost 0 bases and J lost 0 bases.

The genes are TRBV4-1 and TRBJ1-2, with 12 nucleotides matching TRBD1. The CDR3 is 15 residues long. Germline V gene lookup returns CDR1 MGHRA and CDR2 YSYEKL. The trim removed 2 bases at V and 8 bases at J, leaving 6 bases unmatched. CDR3: CASSQPGQGASGYTF. The CDR3 DNA is TGCGCCAGCAGCCAACCGGGACAGGGGGCGTCAGGCTACACCTTC.

The rearrangement uses TRBV9 and TRBJ2-3; D is ambiguous. This CDR3 has 16 amino acids. V was clipped by 3 bases and J by 3 bases, with 17 bases between them. Germline lookup yields CDR1 SGDLS and CDR2 YYNGEE. The DNA for the CDR3 is TGTGCCAGCAGCGGAGGCTTTAGCTATAGAACAGATACGCAGTATTTT. It yields the protein CASSGGFSYRTDTQYF.

J is TRBJ2-2 and V is TRBV5-5; TRBD2 aligns across 7 bases. Germline V gene lookup returns CDR1 SGHKS and CDR2 YYEKEE (reference sequence). V shed 7 bases and J 3 bases; nucleotides not matched to a gene: 6. The CDR3 loop spans 14 amino acids. CDR3 bases: TGTGCCAGCGAAAAGCGGGAATACACCGGGGAGCTGTTTTTT. Its translation is CASEKREYTGELFF.